The present T cell receptor beta chain was sequenced within a study of cytomegalovirus exposure and HLA in healthy donors. Notes on this clone: Its matching antigen is unknown.

The study ran its PCR with 60 Vbeta and 13 Jbeta primers. Clones were read by immunoSEQ multiplex PCR, and TCRdb kept only the in-frame ones, dropping some. The data contain roughly 200,000 clones, over 65% of them singletons. Regarding the study as a whole: The classifier, whose performance was assessed in both the original and validation cohorts, reportedly diagnosed cytomegalovirus status with high specificity and sensitivity.

Germline V gene lookup returns CDR1 KGHSH and CDR2 LQKENI. The CDR3 extends over 16 amino acids. V lost 3 bases and J lost 2; bases outside the gene matches: 7. This rearrangement joins TRBV18 to TRBJ2-1; the match to TRBD2 covers 7 bases. This receptor was taken from an older woman in good health and CMV-seropositive. What was sequenced was PBMCs. This CDR3 reads CASSPEAGVPYNEQFF. DNA for the CDR3: TGTGCCAGCTCACCCGAGGCGGGAGTTCCCTACAATGAGCAGTTCTTC.